The present T cell receptor beta chain was sequenced within a study of T cell responses to AZD1222 COVID-19 vaccine. Study-wide background: Some second doses came at about 4 weeks and others at about 12 weeks; these were pooled.

Overall study findings and caveats: Donors in the cohort were predominantly white British and more often female, and clonal diversity was possibly underestimated. It was only six AZD1222 recipients who were seropositive at baseline.

The germline gives CDR1 MDHEN, CDR2 SYDVKM. The V end lost 8 bases, the J end lost 5 bases, and 12 bases lay between the germline ends. The CDR3 length is 12 residues. The assay was immunoSEQ multiplex PCR, and TCRdb's table has in-frame clones only and misses some. The data show 130,000 or so clones, with over 75% seen just once and less than 9% held by the top ten. A word on this clone: Its matching antigen is unknown.

The clonotype originates from an adult in good health. The material was peripheral blood, obtained on day 0 of AZD1222 vaccination. This rearrangement joins TRBV28 to TRBJ1-1, with TRBD1 as a possible D gene (5 bases). In nucleotides, the CDR3 is TGTGCCAGCTCAGGGTTATATACTGAAGCTTTCTTT. Translated: CASSGLYTEAFF.